The sequence of this T cell receptor (beta chain) was determined in a study of T-cell reconstitution after alpha-beta-depleted transplantation in children. Whole-study findings and limits: TCRbeta diversity was high at day 60 in some patients (a result of surviving recipient T cells and thymic progenitors).

A library of TCRbeta sequences, prepared with unique molecular identifiers, was generated. TCRdb fed the PCR reads into MiXCR, producing one record per CDR3 protein. The data show fewer than 550,000 distinct CDR3 sequences, over 9.5% seen once. The CDR3 length is 17 residues. The germline V gene encodes CDR1 MGHRA and CDR2 YSYEKL. V lost 3 bases and J lost 0; bases outside the gene matches: 6. Turning to this clonotype: Its target is not known.

The chain links TRBV4-1 to TRBJ2-1; 9 bases align to TRBD1. The specimen was PBMCs, collected before TCRalphabeta/CD19-depleted stem cell transplant. The sequence derives from a child aged 2-9 years with inherited bone marrow failure, due to receive a stem cell transplant. The CDR3 DNA reads as TGCGCCAGCAGCCACTCAGGACAGGGGTCCTCCTACAATGAGCAGTTCTTC. It specifies CASSHSGQGSSYNEQFF.